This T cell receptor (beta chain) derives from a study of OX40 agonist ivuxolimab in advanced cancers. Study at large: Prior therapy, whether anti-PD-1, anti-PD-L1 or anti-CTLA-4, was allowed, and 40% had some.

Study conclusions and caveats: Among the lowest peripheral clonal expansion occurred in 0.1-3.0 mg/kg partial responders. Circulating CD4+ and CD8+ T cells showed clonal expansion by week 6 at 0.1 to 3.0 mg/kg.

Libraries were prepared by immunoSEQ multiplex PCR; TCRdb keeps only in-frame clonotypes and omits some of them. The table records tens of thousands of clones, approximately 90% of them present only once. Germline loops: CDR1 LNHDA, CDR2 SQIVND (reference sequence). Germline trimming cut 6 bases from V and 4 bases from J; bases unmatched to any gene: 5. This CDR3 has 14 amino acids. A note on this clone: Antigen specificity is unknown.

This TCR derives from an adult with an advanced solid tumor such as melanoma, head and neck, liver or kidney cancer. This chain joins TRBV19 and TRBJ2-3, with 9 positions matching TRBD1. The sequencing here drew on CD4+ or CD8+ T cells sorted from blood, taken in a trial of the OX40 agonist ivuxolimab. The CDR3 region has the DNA TGTGCCAGTAGACGGGACAGGGCAGCAGATACGCAGTATTTT. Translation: CASRRDRAADTQYF.